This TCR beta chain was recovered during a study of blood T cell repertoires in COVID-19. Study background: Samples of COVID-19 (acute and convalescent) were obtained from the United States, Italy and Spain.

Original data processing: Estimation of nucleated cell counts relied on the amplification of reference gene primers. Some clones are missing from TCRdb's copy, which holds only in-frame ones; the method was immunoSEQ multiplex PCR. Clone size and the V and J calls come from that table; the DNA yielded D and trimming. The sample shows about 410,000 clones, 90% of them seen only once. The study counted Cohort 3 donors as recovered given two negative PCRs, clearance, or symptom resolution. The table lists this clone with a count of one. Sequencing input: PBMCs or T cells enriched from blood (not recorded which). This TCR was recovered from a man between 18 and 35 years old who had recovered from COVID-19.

CDR3 sequence: CASSLTSWSTDARDTQYF. For the CDR3, the DNA is TGTGCCAGCAGCTTAACGTCTTGGTCTACCGATGCCCGTGATACGCAGTATTTT. The rearrangement links TRBV7-3 to TRBJ2-3; no clear D gene. Germline V gene sequence: CDR1 SGHTA, CDR2 FQGTGA. This CDR3 has 18 residues. V lost 0 bases, J lost 6 bases, and 22 bases lay in between.